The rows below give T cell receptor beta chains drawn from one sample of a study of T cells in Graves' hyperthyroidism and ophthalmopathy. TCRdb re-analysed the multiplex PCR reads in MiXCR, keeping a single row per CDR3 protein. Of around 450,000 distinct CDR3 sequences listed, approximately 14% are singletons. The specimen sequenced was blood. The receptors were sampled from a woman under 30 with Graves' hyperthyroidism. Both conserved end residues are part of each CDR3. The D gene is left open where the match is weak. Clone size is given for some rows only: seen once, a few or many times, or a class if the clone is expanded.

CDR3aa: CASRTTGYTF
CDR3nt: TGTGCCAGCAGGACCACTGGCTACACCTTC
d_gene: -
v_gene: TRBV6-1
j_gene: TRBJ1-2
len: 10
abundance: -

CDR3aa: CSAGVTGQERVGQYF
CDR3nt: TGCAGCGCCGGCGTCACGGGACAGGAGCGCGTCGGGCAGTACTTC
d_gene: TRBD1
v_gene: TRBV29-1
j_gene: TRBJ2-7
len: 15
abundance: -

CDR3aa: CSARALPGADVQETQYF
CDR3nt: TGCAGTGCTAGAGCCCTACCGGGAGCGGACGTCCAAGAGACCCAGTACTTC
d_gene: -
v_gene: TRBV20-1
j_gene: TRBJ2-5
len: 17
abundance: many

CDR3aa: CASSLGTSVNTDTQYF
CDR3nt: TGTGCCAGCAGCTTGGGGACTAGCGTTAACACAGATACGCAGTATTTT
d_gene: TRBD2
v_gene: TRBV11-2
j_gene: TRBJ2-3
len: 16
abundance: many

CDR3aa: CASSPGTVPDNEQFF
CDR3nt: TGTGCCAGCAGCCCGGGGACCGTTCCTGACAATGAGCAGTTCTTC
d_gene: -
v_gene: TRBV11-2
j_gene: TRBJ2-1
len: 15
abundance: -

CDR3aa: CASSTGTDSYNSPLHF
CDR3nt: TGTGCCAGCAGCACCGGGACTGACTCTTATAATTCACCCCTCCACTTT
d_gene: -
v_gene: TRBV28
j_gene: TRBJ1-6
len: 16
abundance: many

CDR3aa: CASSLGRGAGNTIYF
CDR3nt: TGTGCCAGCAGTTTAGGAAGGGGGGCTGGAAACACCATATATTTT
d_gene: -
v_gene: TRBV12-3/TRBV12-4
j_gene: TRBJ1-3
len: 15
abundance: -

CDR3aa: CASSQEGRYPFRYGYTF
CDR3nt: TGCGCCAGCAGCCAAGAAGGCCGTTATCCATTTCGCTATGGCTACACCTTC
d_gene: -
v_gene: TRBV4-1
j_gene: TRBJ1-2
len: 17
abundance: -

CDR3aa: CAWSSGIARQYF
CDR3nt: TGTGCCTGGAGCTCTGGCATCGCTCGGCAGTACTTC
d_gene: -
v_gene: TRBV30
j_gene: TRBJ2-7
len: 12
abundance: many

CDR3aa: CASSLQGLAPVPEQFF
CDR3nt: TGTGCCAGCAGTCTCCAGGGACTAGCCCCTGTTCCTGAGCAGTTCTTC
d_gene: TRBD2
v_gene: TRBV28
j_gene: TRBJ2-1
len: 16
abundance: many

CDR3aa: CASSTPREGSYEQYF
CDR3nt: TGTGCCAGCAGCACGCCACGGGAGGGCTCCTACGAGCAGTACTTC
d_gene: TRBD2
v_gene: TRBV5-4
j_gene: TRBJ2-7
len: 15
abundance: -

CDR3aa: CASSTHSYEQYF
CDR3nt: TGTGCCAGCAGTACTCATTCCTACGAGCAGTACTTC
d_gene: -
v_gene: TRBV28
j_gene: TRBJ2-7
len: 12
abundance: many

CDR3aa: CASSTAFDGYTF
CDR3nt: TGTGCCAGCAGCACAGCTTTTGATGGCTACACCTTC
d_gene: -
v_gene: TRBV28
j_gene: TRBJ1-2
len: 12
abundance: -

CDR3aa: CASSPQDLSYNEQFF
CDR3nt: TGTGCCAGCTCACCTCAGGACCTTTCCTACAATGAGCAGTTCTTC
d_gene: -
v_gene: TRBV18
j_gene: TRBJ2-1
len: 15
abundance: many

CDR3aa: CASSEWAGSSYEQYF
CDR3nt: TGTGCCAGCAGTGAATGGGCGGGTAGCTCCTACGAGCAGTACTTC
d_gene: -
v_gene: TRBV2
j_gene: TRBJ2-7
len: 15
abundance: -

CDR3aa: CAWSDTATNTQYF
CDR3nt: TGTGCCTGGAGTGATACAGCTACAAATACGCAGTATTTT
d_gene: -
v_gene: TRBV30
j_gene: TRBJ2-3
len: 13
abundance: many

CDR3aa: CASSVSDRGTDTQYF
CDR3nt: TGTGCCAGCAGCGTTTCGGACAGGGGCACAGATACGCAGTATTTT
d_gene: TRBD1
v_gene: TRBV9
j_gene: TRBJ2-3
len: 15
abundance: -

CDR3aa: CASSPEAGLAGNTIYF
CDR3nt: TGCGCCAGCAGCCCCGAGGCGGGTCTAGCTGGAAACACCATATATTTT
d_gene: -
v_gene: TRBV4-3
j_gene: TRBJ1-3
len: 16
abundance: -

CDR3aa: CASSLNTGEARPNTEAFF
CDR3nt: TGTGCCAGCAGCCTGAATACAGGGGAAGCGCGACCGAACACTGAAGCTTTCTTT
d_gene: TRBD1
v_gene: TRBV6-1
j_gene: TRBJ1-1
len: 18
abundance: few

CDR3aa: CSAYRGTNTEAFF
CDR3nt: TGCAGTGCTTACAGGGGAACGAACACTGAAGCTTTCTTT
d_gene: TRBD1
v_gene: TRBV20-1
j_gene: TRBJ1-1
len: 13
abundance: many

CDR3aa: CASRRTGADTQYF
CDR3nt: TGTGCCAGCAGACGAACAGGGGCAGATACGCAGTATTTT
d_gene: TRBD1
v_gene: TRBV28
j_gene: TRBJ2-3
len: 13
abundance: many

CDR3aa: CSASASSYNEQFF
CDR3nt: TGCAGTGCTAGTGCAAGCTCCTACAATGAGCAGTTCTTC
d_gene: -
v_gene: TRBV20-1
j_gene: TRBJ2-1
len: 13
abundance: few

CDR3aa: CASSQEWGQPQHF
CDR3nt: TGCGCCAGCAGCCAAGAATGGGGGCAGCCCCAGCATTTT
d_gene: -
v_gene: TRBV4-3
j_gene: TRBJ1-5
len: 13
abundance: few

CDR3aa: CASSLVKGNTEAFF
CDR3nt: TGTGCCAGCAGCTTAGTGAAGGGGAACACTGAAGCTTTCTTT
d_gene: -
v_gene: TRBV7-9
j_gene: TRBJ1-1
len: 14
abundance: -

CDR3aa: CASRFRENTEASF
CDR3nt: TGTGCCAGCAGGTTCAGGGAGAACACTGAAGCTTCCTTT
d_gene: -
v_gene: TRBV12-3/TRBV12-4
j_gene: TRBJ1-1
len: 13
abundance: few

CDR3aa: CASSQRKDYGYTF
CDR3nt: TGTGCCAGCAGTCAGAGAAAGGACTATGGCTACACCTTC
d_gene: -
v_gene: TRBV6-2/TRBV6-3
j_gene: TRBJ1-2
len: 13
abundance: many

CDR3aa: CAWTPGRVYNEKLFF
CDR3nt: TGTGCCTGGACCCCCGGCCGGGTTTATAATGAAAAACTGTTTTTT
d_gene: -
v_gene: TRBV30
j_gene: TRBJ1-4
len: 15
abundance: many

CDR3aa: CASSSPQGQGFFYEQYF
CDR3nt: TGTGCCAGCAGTTCACCACAGGGCCAAGGATTTTTCTACGAGCAGTACTTC
d_gene: -
v_gene: TRBV28
j_gene: TRBJ2-7
len: 17
abundance: many

CDR3aa: CASSRVTDTQYF
CDR3nt: TGTGCCAGCTCACGGGTGACAGATACGCAGTATTTT
d_gene: -
v_gene: TRBV18
j_gene: TRBJ2-3
len: 12
abundance: many

CDR3aa: CASSQLAGPHGYTF
CDR3nt: TGCGCCAGCAGCCAACTGGCAGGGCCCCATGGCTACACCTTC
d_gene: -
v_gene: TRBV4-1
j_gene: TRBJ1-2
len: 14
abundance: few

CDR3aa: CASSLPIFSGRKNIQYF
CDR3nt: TGTGCCAGCAGCTTACCTATCTTTAGCGGGAGAAAAAACATTCAGTACTTC
d_gene: TRBD2
v_gene: TRBV7-2
j_gene: TRBJ2-4
len: 17
abundance: many

CDR3aa: CASTLLAQAYEAFF
CDR3nt: TGTGCCAGCACATTATTAGCCCAGGCTTATGAAGCTTTCTTT
d_gene: -
v_gene: TRBV27
j_gene: TRBJ1-1
len: 14
abundance: -

CDR3aa: CASSLAIQHNTIYF
CDR3nt: TGTGCCAGCAGTTTAGCGATTCAACATAACACCATATATTTT
d_gene: -
v_gene: TRBV12-3/TRBV12-4
j_gene: TRBJ1-3
len: 14
abundance: few

CDR3aa: CASSKGTARNEQFF
CDR3nt: TGTGCCAGTAGTAAGGGGACAGCCCGCAATGAGCAGTTCTTC
d_gene: TRBD1
v_gene: TRBV19
j_gene: TRBJ2-1
len: 14
abundance: many

CDR3aa: CASRTFGETQYF
CDR3nt: TGTGCCAGCAGGACATTCGGAGAGACCCAGTACTTC
d_gene: -
v_gene: TRBV6-1
j_gene: TRBJ2-5
len: 12
abundance: few

CDR3aa: CASSRLAGGSDTQYF
CDR3nt: TGTGCCAGCAGCCGACTAGCGGGAGGCTCAGATACGCAGTATTTT
d_gene: TRBD2
v_gene: TRBV27
j_gene: TRBJ2-3
len: 15
abundance: many

CDR3aa: CASGGRESDEQFF
CDR3nt: TGTGCCAGCGGGGGGCGGGAGTCCGATGAGCAGTTCTTC
d_gene: -
v_gene: TRBV28
j_gene: TRBJ2-1
len: 13
abundance: many

CDR3aa: CASSETGPISYNEQFF
CDR3nt: TGTGCCAGCAGCGAGACGGGGCCAATTTCCTACAATGAGCAGTTCTTC
d_gene: -
v_gene: TRBV11-1
j_gene: TRBJ2-1
len: 16
abundance: many

CDR3aa: CASSVGDSPTEAFF
CDR3nt: TGTGCCAGCAGCGTAGGCGACAGTCCCACTGAAGCTTTCTTT
d_gene: -
v_gene: TRBV9
j_gene: TRBJ1-1
len: 14
abundance: -

CDR3aa: CSASQEFRTSGSDEQFF
CDR3nt: TGCAGTGCTAGTCAAGAATTTCGGACTAGCGGGAGTGATGAGCAGTTCTTC
d_gene: TRBD2
v_gene: TRBV20-1
j_gene: TRBJ2-1
len: 17
abundance: few

CDR3aa: CASSSRGRVYTEAFF
CDR3nt: TGTGCCAGCAGTAGCAGGGGGCGGGTGTACACTGAAGCTTTCTTT
d_gene: TRBD1
v_gene: TRBV27
j_gene: TRBJ1-1
len: 15
abundance: many

CDR3aa: CASSPQFTSYNEQFF
CDR3nt: TGTGCCAGCAGTCCACAGTTTACCTCCTACAATGAGCAGTTCTTC
d_gene: -
v_gene: TRBV7-3
j_gene: TRBJ2-1
len: 15
abundance: many